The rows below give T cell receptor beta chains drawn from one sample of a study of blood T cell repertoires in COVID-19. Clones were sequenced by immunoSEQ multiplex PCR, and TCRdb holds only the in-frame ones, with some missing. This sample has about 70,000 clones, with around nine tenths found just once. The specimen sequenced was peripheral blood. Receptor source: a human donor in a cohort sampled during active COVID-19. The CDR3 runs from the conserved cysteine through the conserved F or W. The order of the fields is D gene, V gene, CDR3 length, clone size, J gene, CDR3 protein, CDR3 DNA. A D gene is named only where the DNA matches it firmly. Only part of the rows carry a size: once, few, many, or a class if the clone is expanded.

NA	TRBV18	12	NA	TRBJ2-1	CASSPNTNEQFF	TGTGCCAGCTCACCAAACACCAACGAGCAGTTCTTC
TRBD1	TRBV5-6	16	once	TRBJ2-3	CASSPAGGRGTDTQYF	TGTGCCAGCAGCCCGGCAGGGGGCCGGGGCACAGATACGCAGTATTTT
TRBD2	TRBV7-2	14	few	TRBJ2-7	CASRLEGLAYEQYF	TGTGCCAGCAGATTAGAGGGACTAGCCTACGAGCAGTACTTC
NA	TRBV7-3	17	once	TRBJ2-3	CASSLTARGGSLDTQYF	TGTGCCAGCAGCTTAACGGCCAGGGGTGGGTCCCTAGATACGCAGTATTTT
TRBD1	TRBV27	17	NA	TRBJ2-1	CASSLRPGQGAYNEQFF	TGTGCCAGCAGTTTACGTCCAGGACAGGGGGCCTACAATGAGCAGTTCTTC
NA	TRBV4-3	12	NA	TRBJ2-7	CASSQVLGEQYF	TGCGCCAGCAGCCAAGTTCTAGGCGAGCAGTACTTC
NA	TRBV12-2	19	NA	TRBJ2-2	CASRLIGGSLAGGPGELFF	TGTGCAAGTCGCCTTATAGGGGGGTCTCTAGCGGGAGGGCCCGGGGAGCTGTTTTTT
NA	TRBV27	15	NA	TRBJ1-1	CASSFYPGVNTEAFF	TGTGCCAGCAGTTTCTACCCCGGGGTGAACACTGAAGCTTTCTTT
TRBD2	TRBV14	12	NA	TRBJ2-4	CASSHWEGIQYF	TGTGCCAGCAGCCATTGGGAGGGCATTCAGTACTTC
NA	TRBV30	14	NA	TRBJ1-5	CAWNVAGGNQPQHF	TGTGCCTGGAATGTCGCAGGGGGCAATCAGCCCCAGCATTTT
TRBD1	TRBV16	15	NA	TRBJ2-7	CASSQSGTGDYEQYF	TGTGCCAGCAGCCAATCCGGGACAGGGGACTACGAGCAGTACTTC
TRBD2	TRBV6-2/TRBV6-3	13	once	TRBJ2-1	CASSYSRAGGQFF	TGTGCCAGCAGTTACTCGCGCGCGGGAGGGCAGTTCTTC
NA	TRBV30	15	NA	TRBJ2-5	CAWTQFGQSQETQYF	TGTGCCTGGACCCAATTCGGACAGTCCCAAGAGACCCAGTACTTC
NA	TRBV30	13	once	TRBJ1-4	CAWSAGRDEKLFF	TGTGCCTGGAGTGCAGGGAGGGATGAAAAACTGTTTTTT
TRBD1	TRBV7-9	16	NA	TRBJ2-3	CASSLGRGGGGDTQYF	TGTGCCAGCAGCTTAGGGCGAGGGGGCGGCGGAGATACGCAGTATTTT
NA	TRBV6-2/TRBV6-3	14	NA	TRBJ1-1	CASSYAQPNTEAFF	TGTGCCAGCAGTTACGCACAGCCGAACACTGAAGCTTTCTTT
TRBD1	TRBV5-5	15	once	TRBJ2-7	CASSLGADRAREQYF	TGTGCCAGCAGCTTGGGGGCGGACAGGGCACGCGAGCAGTACTTC
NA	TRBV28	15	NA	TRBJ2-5	CASTRQSRHKETQYF	TGTGCCAGCACCCGCCAGAGCAGGCATAAAGAGACCCAGTACTTC
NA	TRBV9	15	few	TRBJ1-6	CASSDSGGYNSPLHF	TGTGCCAGCAGTGACTCCGGGGGATATAATTCACCCCTCCACTTT
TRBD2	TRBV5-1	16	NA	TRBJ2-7	CASSLDSGGPNSEQYF	TGCGCCAGCAGCTTGGACTCGGGAGGGCCCAATTCCGAGCAGTACTTC
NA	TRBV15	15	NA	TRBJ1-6	CATSVRTVNNSPLHF	TGTGCCACCAGCGTAAGGACAGTTAATAATTCACCCCTCCACTTT
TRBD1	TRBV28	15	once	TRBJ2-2	CASRRQGSNTGELFF	TGTGCCAGCAGGCGACAGGGTTCGAACACCGGGGAGCTGTTTTTT
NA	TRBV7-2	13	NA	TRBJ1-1	CASSLLGGTEAFF	TGTGCCAGCAGCCTACTGGGGGGGACTGAAGCTTTCTTT
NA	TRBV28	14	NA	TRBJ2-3	CASSLGTTTDTQYF	TGTGCCAGCAGTTTGGGCACGACCACAGATACGCAGTATTTT
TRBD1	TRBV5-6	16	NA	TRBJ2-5	CASSSQGASLEETQYF	TGTGCCAGCAGCTCACAGGGGGCATCGCTAGAGGAGACCCAGTACTTC
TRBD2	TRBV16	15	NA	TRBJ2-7	CASSQVIGRIDEQYF	TGTGCCAGCAGCCAAGTTATCGGGAGGATAGACGAGCAGTACTTC
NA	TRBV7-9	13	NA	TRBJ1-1	CASMSEGNTEAFF	TGTGCCAGCATGAGTGAGGGGAACACTGAAGCTTTCTTT
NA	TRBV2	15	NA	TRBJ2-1	CASTRGGGAYNEQFF	TGTGCCAGCACCAGAGGGGGTGGGGCCTACAATGAGCAGTTCTTC
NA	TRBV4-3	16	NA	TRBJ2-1	CASSQDSTGSYNEQFF	TGCGCCAGCAGCCAAGATTCAACAGGCAGTTACAATGAGCAGTTCTTC
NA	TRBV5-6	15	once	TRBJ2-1	CASSLVGDSYNEQFF	TGTGCCAGCAGCTTGGTGGGCGACTCCTACAATGAGCAGTTCTTC
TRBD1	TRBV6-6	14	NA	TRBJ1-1	CASRTTGGGTEAFF	TGTGCCAGCAGGACGACAGGGGGAGGTACTGAAGCTTTCTTT
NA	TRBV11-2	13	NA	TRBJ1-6	CASSLVSGDPLHF	TGTGCCAGCAGCTTGGTCTCAGGGGACCCCCTCCACTTT
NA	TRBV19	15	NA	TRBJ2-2	CASKRGNMNTGELFF	TGTGCCAGTAAGCGAGGCAATATGAACACCGGGGAGCTGTTTTTT
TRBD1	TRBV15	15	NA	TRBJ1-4	CATSRDQGANEKLFF	TGTGCCACCAGCAGAGATCAGGGGGCGAATGAAAAACTGTTTTTT
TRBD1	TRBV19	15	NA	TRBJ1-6	CASSIQGENNSPLHF	TGTGCCAGTAGTATCCAGGGGGAAAATAATTCACCCCTCCACTTT
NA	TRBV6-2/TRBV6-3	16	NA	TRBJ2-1	CASSYLSVFEGDEQFF	TGTGCCAGCAGTTACCTTAGCGTTTTCGAAGGCGATGAGCAGTTCTTC
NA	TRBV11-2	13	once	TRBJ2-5	CASSPDSQETQYF	TGTGCCAGCAGCCCCGACAGTCAAGAGACCCAGTACTTC
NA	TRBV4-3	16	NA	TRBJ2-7	CASSQERAGRFYEQYF	TGCGCCAGCAGCCAAGAACGGGCAGGGCGCTTCTACGAGCAGTACTTC
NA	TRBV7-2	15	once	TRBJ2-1	CASSLVGQPYNEQFF	TGTGCCAGCAGCTTAGTGGGACAACCTTACAATGAGCAGTTCTTC
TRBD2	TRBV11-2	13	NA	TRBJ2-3	CASSTGGSDTQYF	TGTGCCAGCAGCACGGGGGGTTCAGATACGCAGTATTTT
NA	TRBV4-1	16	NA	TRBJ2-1	CASSQITLYLGDEQFF	TGCGCCAGCAGCCAGATAACTCTATACCTAGGGGATGAGCAGTTCTTC
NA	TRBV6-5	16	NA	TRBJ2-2	CASSYSGTDTFGELFF	TGTGCCAGCAGTTACTCCGGGACTGACACATTCGGGGAGCTGTTTTTT
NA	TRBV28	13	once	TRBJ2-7	CASTLERPYEQYF	TGTGCCAGCACATTGGAGCGGCCCTACGAGCAGTACTTC
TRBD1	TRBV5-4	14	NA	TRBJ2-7	CASSMGQPGLEQYF	TGTGCCAGCAGCATGGGACAGCCAGGTCTGGAGCAGTACTTC
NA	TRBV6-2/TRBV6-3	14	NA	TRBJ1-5	CASSYGGAHQPQHF	TGTGCCAGCAGTTACGGGGGGGCCCATCAGCCCCAGCATTTT
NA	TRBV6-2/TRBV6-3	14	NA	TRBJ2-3	CASSYLESVYTQYF	TGTGCCAGCAGTTACCTGGAGTCTGTGTATACGCAGTATTTT
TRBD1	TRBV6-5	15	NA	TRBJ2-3	CASKEGQGETDTQYF	TGTGCCAGTAAGGAAGGACAGGGGGAAACAGATACGCAGTATTTT
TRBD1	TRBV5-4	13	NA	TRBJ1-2	CASRNTGVTGYTF	TGTGCCAGCAGGAACACAGGGGTGACTGGCTACACCTTC
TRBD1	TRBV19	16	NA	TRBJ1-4	CASGRDRGSTNEKLFF	TGTGCCAGTGGCCGGGACAGGGGCTCAACTAATGAAAAACTGTTTTTT
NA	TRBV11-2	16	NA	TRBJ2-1	CASSLQGLISYNEQFF	TGTGCCAGCAGCTTACAGGGCCTCATCTCCTACAATGAGCAGTTCTTC
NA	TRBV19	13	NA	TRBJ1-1	CASLSTVNTEAFF	TGTGCCAGTCTCTCGACAGTGAACACTGAAGCTTTCTTT
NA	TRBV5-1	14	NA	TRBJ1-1	CASSLETGNTEAFF	TGCGCCAGCAGCTTAGAAACAGGGAACACTGAAGCTTTCTTT
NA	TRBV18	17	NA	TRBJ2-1	CASSPHMGSGQYNEQFF	TGTGCCAGCTCACCACACATGGGTAGCGGACAATACAATGAGCAGTTCTTC
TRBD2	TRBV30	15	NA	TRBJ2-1	CAWGGGAGAGNEQFF	TGTGCCTGGGGTGGGGGAGCGGGAGCGGGCAATGAGCAGTTCTTC
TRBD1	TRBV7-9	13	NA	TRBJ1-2	CASTPSGGHGYTF	TGTGCCAGCACCCCTTCAGGGGGCCATGGCTACACCTTC